The present T cell receptor beta chain was sequenced within a study of OX40 agonist ivuxolimab in advanced cancers. Germline-derived CDR1 and CDR2 are SGHTA and FQGNSA. Trimming stripped 5 bases from V and 4 bases from J, with 15 bases between. This CDR3 region has 15 residues. The assay was immunoSEQ multiplex PCR, and TCRdb's table has in-frame clones only and misses some. The top ten hold more than 1.5% of the sample, which has roughly 41,000 clones, over 75% seen once. The sample here was CD4+ or CD8+ T cells sorted from blood, taken in a trial of the OX40 agonist ivuxolimab. This chain uses TRBV7-2 with TRBJ1-3; D is unresolved. The clonotype originates from an adult with an advanced solid tumor such as melanoma, head and neck, liver or kidney cancer. CDR3 nucleotides: TGTGCCAGCAGCCCCCACGGAGGTGGCGGAAACACCATATATTTT. It yields the protein CASSPHGGGGNTIYF.